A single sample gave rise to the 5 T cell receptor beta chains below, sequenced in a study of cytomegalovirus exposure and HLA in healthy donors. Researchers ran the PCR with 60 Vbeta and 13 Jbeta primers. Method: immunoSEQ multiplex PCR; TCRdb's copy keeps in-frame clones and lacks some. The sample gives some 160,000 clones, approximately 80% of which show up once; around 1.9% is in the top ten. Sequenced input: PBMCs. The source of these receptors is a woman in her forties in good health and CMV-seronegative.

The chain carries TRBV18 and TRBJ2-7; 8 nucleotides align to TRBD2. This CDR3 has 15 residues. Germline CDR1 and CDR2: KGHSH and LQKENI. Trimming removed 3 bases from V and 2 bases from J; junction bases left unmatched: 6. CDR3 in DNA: TGTGCCAGCTCACCGCGGGGGGCAGTTACCTACGAGCAGTACTTC. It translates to CASSPRGAVTYEQYF.

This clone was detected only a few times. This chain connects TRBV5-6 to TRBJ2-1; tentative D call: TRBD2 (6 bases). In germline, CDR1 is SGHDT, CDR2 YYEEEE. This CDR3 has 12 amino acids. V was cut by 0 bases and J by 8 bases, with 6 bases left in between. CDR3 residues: CASSLGEDEQFF. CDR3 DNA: TGTGCCAGCAGCTTGGGGGAGGATGAGCAGTTCTTC.

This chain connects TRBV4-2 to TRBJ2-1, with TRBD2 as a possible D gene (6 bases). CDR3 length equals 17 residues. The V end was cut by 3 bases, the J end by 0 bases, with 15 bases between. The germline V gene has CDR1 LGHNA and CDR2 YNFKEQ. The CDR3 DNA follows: TGTGCCAGCAGCCAGAAAGGACTATACCCCTCCTACAATGAGCAGTTCTTC. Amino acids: CASSQKGLYPSYNEQFF.

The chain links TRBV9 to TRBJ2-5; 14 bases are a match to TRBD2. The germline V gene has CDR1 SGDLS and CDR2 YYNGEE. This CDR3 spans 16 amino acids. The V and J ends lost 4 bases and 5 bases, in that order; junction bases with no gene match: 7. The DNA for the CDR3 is TGTGCCAGCAGCCCCGGACTAGCGGGAGGTTTGGAGACCCAGTACTTC. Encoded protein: CASSPGLAGGLETQYF.

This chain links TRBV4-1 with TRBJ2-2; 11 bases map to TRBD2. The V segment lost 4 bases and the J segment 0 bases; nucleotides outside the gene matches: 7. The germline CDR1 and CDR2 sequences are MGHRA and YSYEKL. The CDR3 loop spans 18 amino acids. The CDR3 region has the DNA TGCGCCAGCAGCCTGCGAGGGGGACTAGCGGCGAACACCGGGGAGCTGTTTTTT. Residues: CASSLRGGLAANTGELFF.